The 3 T cell receptor beta chains presented below share a single source sample, sequenced in a study of CD8+CD57+ T cells in acquired aplastic anemia. The TCR beta profiling, which covered VDJ combination and CDR3 sequence, was carried out using genomic DNA as the template. TCRdb re-derived calls from the reads in MiXCR, one entry per CDR3 protein. The sample comprises fewer than 70,000 distinct CDR3 sequences, 45% to 55% of which are singletons, and around 8% rests with the top ten. The sample was sorted CD4+, CD8+, or CD8+CD57+ T cells (not recorded which) from PBMCs. The receptor source for this set is a human donor in good health, serving as a control.

Details on this clonotype: A read error may explain this, as a much larger clone is one base away. The rearrangement joins TRBV29-1 to TRBJ2-7; 8 positions match TRBD1. Germline assignment: CDR1 SQVTM and CDR2 ANQGSEA. This CDR3 spans 15 amino acids. The junction had 8 bases not matched to a gene; V was cut back by 1 base and J by 3 bases. The CDR3 bases are TGCAGCGTTGAAGTTTCCTGGACAGGGAGCTACGAGCAGTACTTC. Its translation: CSVEVSWTGSYEQYF.

The chain couples TRBV25-1 to TRBJ2-1; the match to TRBD1 covers 7 bases. The CDR3 runs to 15 residues. Trimming took 3 bases from V and 8 from J; bases not matched to a gene: 10. Per the germline V gene, CDR1 is MGHDK and CDR2 is SYGVNS. In DNA, the CDR3 is TGTGCCAGCAGTGATCGGGCAGGGGGTTTGTATGAGCAGTTCTTC. Translating it yields CASSDRAGGLYEQFF.

This clonotype was detected only once. The chain recombines TRBV27 with TRBJ1-1; no definite D call. Between the trimmed V and J ends, which lost 2 bases and 5 bases, there was a span of 15 bases. This CDR3 spans 15 amino acids. CDR1 and CDR2 from the germline V gene are MNHEY and SMNVEV (reference sequence). The CDR3 DNA reads TGTGCCAGCAGTTTAACTGGTTTGTGGGGTACTGAAGCTTTCTTT. Translating gives CASSLTGLWGTEAFF.